The source of this T cell receptor beta chain is a study of cytomegalovirus exposure and HLA in healthy donors. Overall study context: When just under 400 donors were genotyped, 80% to 90% of them were found to fall in the Caucasian-associated ancestry cluster.

As to this clone: What it binds is unknown. This specimen includes other DNA sequences encoding the same CDR3.

The PCR contained 60 Vbeta and 13 Jbeta primers. Only in-frame clones appear in the TCRdb table, and some are missing; sequencing was by immunoSEQ multiplex PCR. This table holds roughly 180,000 clones, 84% found once. Whole-study results and caveats: No immune exposure information besides CMV serostatus was available. Earlier analysis yielded a pattern in which most TCR beta V segments were productive about 90% or about 30% of the time. Analyzed later, most CMV-associated TCR beta chains appeared HLA-restricted.

CDR3 length: 14 amino acids. Germline V gives CDR1 SGHAT, CDR2 FQNNGV. Trimming cost V 3 bases and J 5 bases, with 13 bases left between them. The sample comprised PBMCs. This receptor was identified in a girl aged 5 to 17 in good health and CMV-seropositive. This sequence joins TRBV11-2 and TRBJ1-1; D gene uncertain. The DNA of the CDR3 is TGTGCCAGCAGCTTCACGGGGAGAAGAACTGAAGCTTTCTTT. Its protein product is CASSFTGRRTEAFF.